What follows are 29 T cell receptor beta chains derived from one specimen sequenced in a study of early T cells in non-severe SARS-CoV-2 infection. MiXCR was run by TCRdb on the 5' RACE reads, yielding one entry per CDR3 protein. The sample carries 70,000 to 75,000 distinct CDR3 sequences, roughly 13% recorded once. Sequenced sample: whole blood. The receptor set was obtained from an adult who was a healthcare worker with PCR-confirmed SARS-CoV-2 infection or an uninfected control (not recorded which).

This sequence joins TRBV11-2 and TRBJ2-1; TRBD1 is a possible D gene (5 bases). CDR1 SGHAT and CDR2 FQNNGV come from the germline V gene. V was pared by 5 bases and J by 8 bases, with 7 bases between. The CDR3 spans 11 residues. The CDR3 loop reads CASSPRDEQFF. The CDR3, as DNA: TGTGCCAGCAGCCCCAGGGATGAGCAGTTCTTC.

The chain combines TRBV20-1 with TRBJ1-5, with no clear D. Germline V gives CDR1 DFQATT, CDR2 SNEGSKA (reference sequence). The length of the CDR3 is 15 residues. Trimming shortened V by 3 bases and J by 2 bases, and 14 bases separated the two germline ends. CDR3 nucleotides: TGCAGTGCTAGGGCCTCGTTGGGCGGCAATCAGCCCCAGCATTTT. Protein sequence: CSARASLGGNQPQHF.

This clonotype was detected many times. The chain links TRBV28 to TRBJ2-2; D gene ambiguous. This CDR3 has 12 amino acids. From germline, CDR1 is MDHEN and CDR2 SYDVKM. The V end was cut by 8 bases, the J end by 5 bases, with 9 bases between. CDR3 in amino acids: CASSNPTGELFF. The CDR3 DNA reads TGTGCCAGCTCCAATCCAACCGGGGAGCTGTTTTTT.

This clonotype was seen a few times. This chain links TRBV7-2 with TRBJ1-2; D gene uncertain. The CDR3 totals 13 residues. V dropped 5 bases and J dropped 5 bases, with 12 bases sitting between them. Germline lookup yields CDR1 SGHTA and CDR2 FQGNSA. CDR3 sequence: CASSRRRSYGYTF. The CDR3 DNA sequence: TGTGCCAGCAGCCGTCGACGGTCATATGGCTACACCTTC.

The table lists this clonotype with a few counts. V and J are TRBV7-3 and TRBJ1-2, with D perhaps TRBD1 (5 bases). The CDR3 totals 11 residues. Germline V CDR1 and CDR2: SGHTA, FQGTGA. The germline V and J ends were trimmed by 5 bases and 13 bases, with 14 bases remaining between them. CDR3: CASSLGTGVTF. The CDR3 DNA reads TGTGCCAGCAGCCTTGGGACCGGGGTCACCTTC.

J is TRBJ1-6 and V is TRBV2, with D maybe TRBD1 (5 bases). Germline V gene data show CDR1 as SNHLY and CDR2 as FYNNEI. Trimming removed 3 bases from V and 4 bases from J, with 13 bases in between. The CDR3 loop spans 16 amino acids. The DNA for the CDR3 is TGTGCCAGCAGTGAGCGGGACGGACTATATAATTCACCCCTCCACTTT. This codes for CASSERDGLYNSPLHF.

This clonotype was observed a few times. This chain uses TRBV7-9 with TRBJ2-1, with TRBD1 matching 9 bases. From germline, CDR1 is SEHNR and CDR2 FQNEAQ (reference sequence). Germline trimming cut 5 bases from V and 1 base from J; bases unmatched to any gene: 3. This CDR3 has 15 residues. The chain's CDR3 is CASSAGTGSYNEQFF. The DNA for the CDR3 is TGTGCCAGCAGCGCCGGGACAGGGTCCTACAATGAGCAGTTCTTC.

This clonotype was recorded a few times. This chain links TRBV7-3 with TRBJ2-5, with D uncertain. The germline CDR1 and CDR2 sequences are SGHTA and FQGTGA. The CDR3 has 18 amino acids. Trimming took off 2 bases at V and 1 base at J, with 20 bases between the two ends. CDR3 nucleotide sequence: TGTGCCAGCAGCTTATTGGCCAGCCGAGCCCCAGGCCAAGAGACCCAGTACTTC. Encoded protein: CASSLLASRAPGQETQYF.

This clonotype occurred many times. The chain recombines TRBV18 with TRBJ1-2, with 7 bases identical to TRBD1. The germline gives CDR1 KGHSH, CDR2 LQKENI. The length of the CDR3 is 13 residues. Trimming at V came to 3 bases and at J to 2 bases, leaving 0 bases not matched to a gene. The CDR3 DNA is TGTGCCAGCTCACCGACAGGGAACTATGGCTACACCTTC. This sequence encodes CASSPTGNYGYTF.

This clonotype was seen at least ten times. The J gene is TRBJ2-7, the V gene TRBV4-3; D is unresolved. The germline CDR1 and CDR2 sequences are LGHNA and YSLEER. The germline V and J ends were trimmed by 3 bases and 1 base, with 7 bases remaining between them. CDR3 length equals 13 residues. The CDR3 spells CASSQGRSYEQYF. In DNA form, the CDR3 reads TGCGCCAGCAGCCAGGGCAGGTCCTACGAGCAGTACTTC.

This clonotype was observed at least ten times. The J gene is TRBJ1-1, the V gene TRBV11-2, with unresolved D. Germline V gene sequence: CDR1 SGHAT, CDR2 FQNNGV. The V end lost 10 bases, the J end lost 7 bases, and 13 bases lay between the germline ends. The CDR3 is 11 residues long. The CDR3 is CATTDRVEAFF. CDR3 DNA sequence: TGTGCCACCACCGATCGGGTTGAAGCTTTCTTT.

This clonotype occurred many times. The rearrangement links TRBV19 to TRBJ2-5; unclear D gene. CDR1 and CDR2 from the germline V gene are LNHDA and SQIVND (reference sequence). Trimming removed 4 bases from V and 1 base from J, with 7 bases in between. This CDR3 has 13 residues. CDR3 nucleotides: TGTGCCAGTAGTACGACCGGCCAAGAGACCCAGTACTTC. Translated: CASSTTGQETQYF.

There are a few counts of this clonotype. The gene calls are TRBV4-3 and TRBJ2-1; weak D call: TRBD2 (5 bases). Trimming stripped 4 bases from V and 8 bases from J, with 12 bases between. CDR3 size: 13 residues. The germline CDR1 and CDR2 sequences are LGHNA and YSLEER. CDR3 loop: CASSRTGSYEQFF. The CDR3, as DNA: TGCGCCAGCAGCCGCACTGGGAGCTATGAGCAGTTCTTC.

The rearrangement joins TRBV10-3 to TRBJ2-3; TRBD1 might be the D (6 bases). Per germline, CDR1 ENHRY and CDR2 SYGVKD. Trimming left V 8 bases short and J 3 bases short, with 6 bases between. The CDR3 totals 11 residues. CDR3 in DNA: TGTGCCATCGGACAGACAGATACGCAGTATTTT. Translated, it gives CAIGQTDTQYF.

The CDR3 loop is CASSLDGGRSYNEQFF. DNA of the CDR3: TGCGCCAGCAGCTTGGACGGGGGGCGCTCCTACAATGAGCAGTTCTTC. J is TRBJ2-1 and V is TRBV5-1; weak D call: TRBD2 (7 bases). Germline V gene sequence: CDR1 SGHRS, CDR2 YFSETQ. Trimming shortened V by 0 bases and J by 0 bases, and 10 bases separated the two germline ends. There are 16 residues in the CDR3.

The rearrangement joins TRBV29-1 to TRBJ2-3, with 9 bases identical to TRBD1. Germline V gives CDR1 SQVTM, CDR2 ANQGSEA. The CDR3 spans 15 residues. Trimming removed 1 base from V and 1 base from J; junction bases left unmatched: 3. The CDR3 DNA sequence: TGCAGCGTTGAAGGCAGGACAGGGGGCACAGATACGCAGTATTTT. Its protein is CSVEGRTGGTDTQYF.

Only a few counts were recorded for this clonotype. The chain combines TRBV10-3 with TRBJ1-5; D is unclear. The V end was cut by 5 bases, the J end by 0 bases, with 11 bases between. The length of the CDR3 is 15 residues. The germline V gene encodes CDR1 ENHRY and CDR2 SYGVKD. This CDR3 reads CAISPVEDSNQPQHF. The DNA for the CDR3 is TGTGCCATCAGTCCAGTGGAGGATAGCAATCAGCCCCAGCATTTT.

This clonotype was found once. The J gene is TRBJ1-2, the V gene TRBV20-1, with D tentatively TRBD1 (5 bases). Germline CDR1 is DFQATT and CDR2 is SNEGSKA (reference sequence). V lost 0 bases and J lost 4, with 18 bases in between. The CDR3 sequence is 16 residues long. In nucleotides, the CDR3 is TGCAGTGCTAGAGATGGAGGCAGGGCGGGGAGCTATGGCTACACCTTC. It encodes CSARDGGRAGSYGYTF.

This rearrangement joins TRBV30 to TRBJ2-5, with D possibly matching TRBD2 (6 bases). V was clipped by 2 bases and J by 4 bases, with 17 bases between them. CDR1 and CDR2 (germline): GTSNPN, SVGIG (reference sequence). This CDR3 is 15 amino acids long. CDR3 bases: TGTGCCTGGAGTCTTCTCTACGGGGGTGGAGAGACCCAGTACTTC. This gives the protein CAWSLLYGGGETQYF.

This clonotype came up a few times. This chain links TRBV29-1 with TRBJ2-7, with D perhaps matching TRBD1 (6 bases). Germline CDR1 is SQVTM and CDR2 is ANQGSEA. The CDR3 has 13 residues. Trimming removed 7 bases from V and 1 base from J, with 14 bases in between. In nucleotides, the CDR3 is TGCAGCGCCCGGACAGTTGGTTCCTACGAGCAGTACTTC. This gives the protein CSARTVGSYEQYF.

The chain has TRBV7-6 and TRBJ1-2; no clear D gene. V was shortened by 5 bases and J by 11 bases, with 18 bases between the two germline ends. Germline-derived CDR1 and CDR2 are SGHVS and FNYEAQ. CDR3 length: 13 amino acids. CDR3 sequence (DNA): TGTGCCAGCAGCCAGGACGTGAACAGTCGTTACACCTTC. Translating it yields CASSQDVNSRYTF.

In its sample, this clonotype was seen many times. The rearrangement links TRBV5-5 to TRBJ2-4; unclear D gene. V lost 0 bases to trimming and J lost 4 bases, with 8 bases between them. The CDR3 has 14 amino acids. The germline V gene has CDR1 SGHKS and CDR2 YYEKEE (reference sequence). CDR3 amino acids: CASSLGASKNIQYF. CDR3 in DNA: TGTGCCAGCAGCTTGGGGGCATCAAAAAACATTCAGTACTTC. The entire variable domain, with the rest obtained from reference TRBV5-5 and TRBJ2-4, is as follows: DAGVTQSPTHLIKTRGQQVTLRCSPISGHKSVSWYQQVLGQGPQFIFQYYEKEERGRGNFPDRFSARQFPNYSSELNVNALLLGDSALYLCASSLGASKNIQYFGAGTRLSVL.

In this sample, this clonotype turned up a few times. The chain recombines TRBV7-9 with TRBJ1-2, with D tentatively TRBD1 (6 bases). There are 12 residues in the CDR3. Germline assignment: CDR1 SEHNR and CDR2 FQNEAQ (reference sequence). Trimming removed 4 bases from V and 3 bases from J, with 6 bases in between. CDR3 DNA sequence: TGTGCCAGCAGCTGGACAGACTATGGCTACACCTTC. It specifies CASSWTDYGYTF.

The V and J genes are TRBV10-3 and TRBJ2-5, with D tentatively TRBD2 (6 bases). Germline values: CDR1 ENHRY, CDR2 SYGVKD. Trimming shortened V by 3 bases and J by 2 bases, and 10 bases separated the two germline ends. The CDR3 spans 14 residues. The CDR3 sequence: CAISERGAQETQYF. DNA of the CDR3: TGTGCCATCAGTGAACGCGGGGCACAAGAGACCCAGTACTTC.

The chain recombines TRBV7-3 with TRBJ2-3; TRBD1 is a possible D gene (6 bases). Germline CDR1 and CDR2: SGHTA and FQGTGA. This CDR3 has 14 amino acids. V was trimmed by 5 bases and J by 5 bases, leaving 14 bases between them. The CDR3 nucleotides read TGTGCCAGCAGCCCGGGAATACAGGGAGATACGCAGTATTTT. Amino acids: CASSPGIQGDTQYF.

This sequence joins TRBV28 and TRBJ1-1, with D perhaps matching TRBD1 (5 bases). V was trimmed by 5 bases and J by 5 bases, leaving 18 bases between them. There are 15 residues in the CDR3. Germline V CDR1 and CDR2: MDHEN, SYDVKM. DNA for the CDR3: TGTGCCAGCAGTGGGGCACGGGCGATTGGTACTGAAGCTTTCTTT. Translation gives CASSGARAIGTEAFF. Full variable domain (rest looked up from reference TRBV28 and TRBJ1-1): DVKVTQSSRYLVKRTGEKVFLECVQDMDHENMFWYRQDPGLGLRLIYFSYDVKMKEKGDIPEGYSVSREKKERFSLILESASTNQTSMYLCASSGARAIGTEAFFGQGTRLTVV.

This chain links TRBV7-3 with TRBJ2-5; TRBD2 might be the D (6 bases). Trimming stripped 2 bases from V and 4 bases from J, with 11 bases between. CDR1 is SGHTA and CDR2 is FQGTGA in the germline V gene. This CDR3 comprises 14 residues. CDR3 DNA sequence: TGTGCCAGCAGCTTAGGCGCGGGGCGAGAGACCCAGTACTTC. The encoded protein is CASSLGAGRETQYF.

The chain is built from TRBV20-1 and TRBJ2-7; 8 bases map to TRBD2. Trimming removed 3 bases from V and 0 bases from J; junction bases left unmatched: 13. CDR1 and CDR2 (germline): DFQATT, SNEGSKA (reference sequence). This CDR3 has 17 residues. CDR3 residues: CSASVLAGVFPSYEQYF. The CDR3 nucleotides are TGCAGTGCTAGCGTTCTAGCGGGCGTTTTCCCCTCCTACGAGCAGTACTTC.

This clonotype was seen many times. The chain carries TRBV28 and TRBJ1-2; D perhaps matches TRBD1 (6 bases). This CDR3 comprises 14 residues. Trimming removed 6 bases from V and 2 bases from J, with 13 bases in between. CDR1 MDHEN and CDR2 SYDVKM come from the germline V gene. CDR3 coding DNA: TGTGCCAGCAGCCTGGGACATTCGAACTATGGCTACACCTTC. Translation gives CASSLGHSNYGYTF.